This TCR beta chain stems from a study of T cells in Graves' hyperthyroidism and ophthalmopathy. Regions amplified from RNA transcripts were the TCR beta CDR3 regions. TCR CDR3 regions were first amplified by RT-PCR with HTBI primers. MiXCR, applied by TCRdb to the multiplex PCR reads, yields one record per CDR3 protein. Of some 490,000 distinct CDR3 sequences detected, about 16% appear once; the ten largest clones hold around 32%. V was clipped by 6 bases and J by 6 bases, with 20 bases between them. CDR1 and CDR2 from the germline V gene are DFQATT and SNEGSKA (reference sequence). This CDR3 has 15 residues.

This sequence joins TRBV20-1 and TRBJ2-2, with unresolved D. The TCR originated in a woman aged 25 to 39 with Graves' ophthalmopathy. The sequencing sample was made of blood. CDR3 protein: CSALKTGRPSGELFF. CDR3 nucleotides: TGCAGTGCCCTAAAAACGGGCAGGCCCTCCGGGGAGCTGTTTTTT.